This entry lists 27 T cell receptor beta chains sequenced from one sample in a study of T cells in Graves' hyperthyroidism and ophthalmopathy. Amplified regions were TCR beta CDR3 sequences from RNA transcripts. The HTBI primer set was used in a first-round RT-PCR of the TCR CDR3. TCRdb reprocessed the multiplex PCR reads with MiXCR, giving one entry per CDR3 protein. The table shows under 450,000 distinct CDR3 sequences, with 13% occurring only once. The material sequenced was blood. The receptor set was obtained from a young man with Graves' hyperthyroidism that later progressed to Graves' ophthalmopathy.

This clonotype was counted many times. This sequence joins TRBV19 and TRBJ1-5; TRBD1 matches at 8 bases. V lost 5 bases, J lost 1 base, and 7 bases stayed unmatched. Germline V gene sequence: CDR1 LNHDA, CDR2 SQIVND (reference sequence). This CDR3 is 16 amino acids long. In DNA, the CDR3 is TGTGCCAGTAGTGGAACAGGGGGGATCAGCAATCAGCCCCAGCATTTT. It is translated as CASSGTGGISNQPQHF.

This clonotype occurred many times. The chain employs TRBV3-1 and TRBJ2-5; TRBD2 aligns across 12 bases. The germline V gene encodes CDR1 LGHDT and CDR2 YNNKEL (reference sequence). V shed 1 base and J 5 bases; nucleotides not matched to a gene: 8. The CDR3 totals 17 residues. The DNA of the CDR3 is TGTGCCAGCAGCCAAGTTCTAGCGGGGGGGCCATACGAGACCCAGTACTTC. Translating gives CASSQVLAGGPYETQYF.

This clonotype was detected ten times or more. The chain couples TRBV12-3 or TRBV12-4 to TRBJ2-5, with TRBD1 matching 7 bases. The CDR3 runs to 14 residues. With 3 bases clipped from V and 5 bases from J, the junction kept 6 bases outside the gene matches. CDR3 amino acids: CASSFTGVEETQYF. The CDR3 DNA is TGTGCCAGCAGTTTTACAGGGGTGGAGGAGACCCAGTACTTC.

The chain links TRBV3-1 to TRBJ2-7; a possible D gene is TRBD1 (5 bases). Germline CDR1 LGHDT, CDR2 YNNKEL (reference sequence). Trimming removed 4 bases at V and 3 bases at J, with 16 bases between. The CDR3 is made up of 15 amino acids. This CDR3 is CASSRAGFSSYEQYF. CDR3 bases: TGTGCCAGCAGCCGTGCAGGGTTTTCGAGCTACGAGCAGTACTTC.

This clonotype was detected a few times. The gene calls are TRBV5-6 and TRBJ2-1, with D uncertain. The CDR3 is 14 residues long. The V end lost 0 bases, the J end lost 4 bases, and 8 bases lay between the germline ends. Germline V gene sequence: CDR1 SGHDT, CDR2 YYEEEE. The CDR3 loop reads CASSLVALYNEQFF. CDR3 sequence (DNA): TGTGCCAGCAGCTTGGTGGCTTTGTACAATGAGCAGTTCTTC.

The CDR3 spells CASSYSTGAGQPQHF. In nucleotides, the CDR3 is TGTGCCAGCAGTTACTCGACGGGGGCGGGGCAGCCCCAGCATTTT. The chain links TRBV6-2 or TRBV6-3 to TRBJ1-5; possibly TRBD1 for D (6 bases). V was clipped by 0 bases and J by 7 bases, with 13 bases between them. The length of the CDR3 is 15 residues. Germline loops: CDR1 MNHEY, CDR2 SVGEGT.

The J gene is TRBJ1-5, the V gene TRBV19; TRBD1 agrees at 8 bases. Germline CDR1 LNHDA, CDR2 SQIVND (reference sequence). The CDR3 spans 15 residues. J gave up 2 bases and V 5 bases, and 5 bases lay outside the gene matches. The CDR3 sequence: CASSAQGARNQPQHF. DNA for the CDR3: TGTGCCAGTAGTGCGCAGGGGGCTCGCAATCAGCCCCAGCATTTT.

Of note for this clonotype: A much bigger clone sits one base away, suggesting this may be a read error. The J gene is TRBJ1-1, the V gene TRBV7-2, with D possibly matching TRBD1 (5 bases). The CDR3 covers 13 residues. Germline assignment: CDR1 SGHTA and CDR2 FQGNSA. CDR3 nucleotide sequence: TGTGCCTCAGCGGGGCAGCTGAACACTGAAGCTCTCTTT. It codes for CASAGQLNTEALF.

This clonotype has ten or more counts. The chain uses TRBV6-5 and TRBJ1-2; D is undetermined. V lost 0 bases and J 0 bases, leaving 8 bases between the germline ends. The CDR3 covers 15 residues. CDR1 and CDR2 from the germline V gene are MNHEY and SVGAGI. This CDR3 is CASSYSAGANYGYTF. The CDR3 DNA reads TGTGCCAGCAGTTACTCGGCCGGAGCTAACTATGGCTACACCTTC.

This clonotype showed up many times. The J gene is TRBJ1-5, the V gene TRBV28; D may be TRBD1 (5 bases). The germline V gene has CDR1 MDHEN and CDR2 SYDVKM. The V end was cut by 6 bases, the J end by 5 bases, with 14 bases between. This CDR3 is built from 14 residues. The CDR3, as DNA: TGTGCCAGCAGGCCCGCAGGGCCGTATCAGCCCCAGCATTTT. Amino acid sequence: CASRPAGPYQPQHF.

The table lists this clonotype with many counts. The V call is TRBV28, the J call TRBJ2-7, with a tentative D call TRBD2 (7 bases). From germline, CDR1 is MDHEN and CDR2 SYDVKM. This CDR3 comprises 15 residues. V lost 8 bases and J lost 2, with 19 bases in between. The CDR3 bases are TGTGCCAGCGATGCAGGGGTAGCGGGTACCTACGAGCAGTACTTC. It codes for CASDAGVAGTYEQYF. Using reference TRBV28 and TRBJ2-7 for the parts outside the CDR3, the full variable domain is DVKVTQSSRYLVKRTGEKVFLECVQDMDHENMFWYRQDPGLGLRLIYFSYDVKMKEKGDIPEGYSVSREKKERFSLILESASTNQTSMYLCASDAGVAGTYEQYFGPGTRLTVT.

The table lists this clonotype with a few counts. The chain employs TRBV29-1 and TRBJ1-2; 7 bases map to TRBD1. The germline V gene has CDR1 SQVTM and CDR2 ANQGSEA. The CDR3 runs to 13 residues. V was pared by 6 bases and J by 4 bases, with 8 bases of the junction left unmatched. This CDR3 is CSVRGQFIYGYTF. The CDR3 DNA is TGCAGCGTCCGGGGACAGTTTATCTATGGCTACACCTTC.

There are many counts of this clonotype. This chain connects TRBV5-1 to TRBJ1-1, with D tentatively TRBD1 (5 bases). V was shortened by 2 bases and J by 1 base, with 18 bases between the two germline ends. Germline assignment: CDR1 SGHRS and CDR2 YFSETQ. The CDR3 runs 17 residues. The CDR3 region has the DNA TGCGCCAGCAGCTTTAGGCCGACGGGACCCCAGAACACTGAAGCTTTCTTT. Protein sequence: CASSFRPTGPQNTEAFF.

This chain joins TRBV6-1 and TRBJ2-7; D is unclear. Germline CDR1 reads MNHNS; CDR2 reads SASEGT. V lost 3 bases and J lost 0, with 18 bases in between. CDR3 size: 17 residues. The CDR3 loop reads CASSELVGSDSSYEQYF. The CDR3, as DNA: TGTGCCAGCAGTGAGTTGGTGGGGTCCGATAGCTCCTACGAGCAGTACTTC.

This clonotype was recorded many times. The chain carries TRBV5-1 and TRBJ2-7; D gene uncertain. CDR3 length equals 14 residues. Trimming removed 4 bases at V and 2 bases at J, with 13 bases between. The germline V gene encodes CDR1 SGHRS and CDR2 YFSETQ. The DNA for the CDR3 is TGCGCCAGCAGCCCTAAGACGGGTACCTACGAGCAGTACTTC. Protein: CASSPKTGTYEQYF.

This clonotype was picked up a small number of times. The chain employs TRBV20-1 and TRBJ2-7; D call uncertain. Germline CDR1 DFQATT, CDR2 SNEGSKA (reference sequence). The CDR3 length is 13 residues. The V and J ends lost 1 base and 0 bases respectively, with 7 bases between them. CDR3 DNA sequence: TGCAGTGCTAGAGGAGGAAGCTCCTACGAGCAGTACTTC. As protein: CSARGGSSYEQYF.

The rearrangement links TRBV4-1 to TRBJ2-7; D gene unclear. This CDR3 has 16 residues. The V gene's germline CDR1 is MGHRA and CDR2 YSYEKL. Trimming stripped 0 bases from V and 2 bases from J, with 14 bases between. Written as DNA, the CDR3 is TGCGCCAGCAGCCAAGACAGGTCTCGAACCGCCTACGAGCAGTACTTC. Its translation: CASSQDRSRTAYEQYF.

The table lists this clonotype with many counts. CDR3 amino acids: CASSARSSYNEQFF. The CDR3 DNA is TGTGCCAGCAGTGCGAGGAGCTCCTACAATGAGCAGTTCTTC. This chain uses TRBV25-1 with TRBJ2-1; the D is unclear. This CDR3 has 14 residues. Trimming took 4 bases from V and 0 from J, leaving 7 bases between them. Germline lookup yields CDR1 MGHDK and CDR2 SYGVNS.

The rearrangement links TRBV5-1 to TRBJ1-2; tentative D call: TRBD1 (5 bases). The CDR3 has 14 residues. Trimming took off 9 bases at V and 4 bases at J, with 19 bases between the two ends. Germline V gives CDR1 SGHRS, CDR2 YFSETQ. DNA for the CDR3: TGCGCCACTAAGGGTGGGCAGGGCGGCTATGGCTACACCTTC. Its protein product is CATKGGQGGYGYTF.

This clonotype showed up just a few times. The gene calls are TRBV14 and TRBJ1-4; no definite D call. The CDR3 extends over 15 amino acids. Trimming removed 1 base at V and 5 bases at J, with 11 bases between. The germline V gene encodes CDR1 SGHDN and CDR2 FVKESK. The CDR3, as DNA: TGTGCCAGCAGCCAAGTAAGACTGGGAAATGAAAAACTGTTTTTT. Translated, it gives CASSQVRLGNEKLFF. Full variable domain (rest looked up from reference TRBV14 and TRBJ1-4): EAGVTQFPSHSVIEKGQTVTLRCDPISGHDNLYWYRRVMGKEIKFLLHFVKESKQDESGMPNNRFLAERTGGTYSTLKVQPAELEDSGVYFCASSQVRLGNEKLFFGSGTQLSVL.

The V and J genes are TRBV4-2 and TRBJ2-1, with a tentative D call TRBD1 (5 bases). The CDR3 totals 14 residues. V was trimmed by 1 base and J by 8 bases, leaving 12 bases between them. Germline V lookup: CDR1 LGHNA, CDR2 YNFKEQ. The CDR3 region is CASSQVSGLDEQFF. The CDR3 nucleotides read TGTGCCAGCAGCCAAGTGTCAGGGCTAGATGAGCAGTTCTTC.

Here the CDR3 DNA reads TGTGCCTTTTTACAGGGTAGCTCCTACGAGCAGTACTTC. It specifies CAFLQGSSYEQYF. The chain carries TRBV30 and TRBJ2-7, with D tentatively TRBD1 (6 bases). CDR3 length: 13 residues. Trimming shortened V by 7 bases and J by 0 bases, and 13 bases separated the two germline ends. Germline lookup yields CDR1 GTSNPN and CDR2 SVGIG (reference sequence).

The rearrangement joins TRBV19 to TRBJ2-7, with D perhaps TRBD1 (6 bases). This CDR3 region has 14 residues. Between the trimmed V and J ends, which lost 5 bases and 6 bases, there was a span of 17 bases. Germline V gives CDR1 LNHDA, CDR2 SQIVND (reference sequence). CDR3 protein: CASSGGQRTGEQYF. CDR3 nucleotide sequence: TGTGCCAGTAGTGGAGGACAGAGGACCGGCGAGCAGTACTTC.

The rearrangement links TRBV3-1 to TRBJ2-2, with a tentative D call TRBD2 (5 bases). This CDR3 contains 15 residues. Germline V gene sequence: CDR1 LGHDT, CDR2 YNNKEL (reference sequence). Trimming cost V 8 bases and J 5 bases, with 18 bases left between them. CDR3 protein: CASGGASSGTGELFF. Written as DNA, the CDR3 is TGTGCCAGCGGAGGCGCATCTTCGGGGACCGGGGAGCTGTTTTTT.

The chain couples TRBV6-4 to TRBJ1-4, with TRBD1 matching 7 bases. The V gene's germline CDR1 is MRHNA and CDR2 SNTAGT. The CDR3 covers 15 residues. This CDR3 reads CAAPGQGGANEKLFF. In DNA form, the CDR3 reads TGTGCAGCCCCGGGTCAGGGGGGCGCGAATGAAAAACTGTTTTTT.

This clonotype occurred many times. This rearrangement joins TRBV12-5 to TRBJ2-1; tentative D call: TRBD1 (5 bases). Germline V gene sequence: CDR1 LGHNT, CDR2 FRNRAP. Deletions cut 5 bases from V and 3 bases from J, with 14 bases between. The CDR3 has 15 residues. The CDR3 sequence: CASGGDRRSYNEQFF. The CDR3 nucleotides read TGTGCTAGTGGTGGCGACAGAAGAAGCTACAATGAGCAGTTCTTC.

This clonotype was found many times. The J gene is TRBJ1-2, the V gene TRBV12-3 or TRBV12-4, with TRBD1 identical over 10 bases. Germline trimming cut 5 bases from V and 8 bases from J; bases unmatched to any gene: 8. The CDR3 runs to 14 residues. The CDR3 DNA sequence: TGTGCCAGCAGTATTCGACAGGGGGCGCGGGGCTACACCTTC. Its protein product is CASSIRQGARGYTF.